This T cell receptor (beta chain) was sequenced during a study of T cell responses to AZD1222 COVID-19 vaccine. The study's findings and limits: Spike-specific TCRs gained breadth and depth after people received two AZD1222 doses. Nearly half of spike-specific TCRs reportedly target variant regions that are unmutated in the B.1.351 and B.1.1.7 variants.

Germline CDR1 reads SGHTA; CDR2 reads FQGTGA. The CDR3 spans 15 residues. Trimming took 6 bases from V and 7 from J; bases not matched to a gene: 9. About this clone: The antigen is unknown.

Assay: immunoSEQ multiplex PCR; the TCRdb copy retains only in-frame clones and omits some. The sample holds approximately 180,000 clones, 85% to 90% seen once. This sample comprised peripheral blood, obtained 28 days after the second AZD1222 dose. The chain has TRBV7-3 and TRBJ2-2; 9 bases map to TRBD1. The origin of this receptor is an adult who received the AZD1222 COVID-19 vaccine. Here the CDR3 DNA reads TGTGCCAGCAGACGGACAGGGGCCGTTGGCGGGGAGCTGTTTTTT. Encoded protein: CASRRTGAVGGELFF. The full variable domain, in which reference TRBV7-3 and TRBJ2-2 provide the parts outside the CDR3, is GAGVSQTPSNKVTEKGKYVELRCDPISGHTALYWYRQSLGQGPEFLIYFQGTGAADDSGLPNDRFFAVRPEGSVSTLKIQRTERGDSAVYLCASRRTGAVGGELFFGEGSRLTVL.